These 9 T cell receptor beta chains were sequenced from one sample in a study of PD-L1 blockade in urothelial cancer (dated by TCRdb to the late 2010s). Preparation of the library involved the immunoSEQ multiplex PCR assay. TCRdb took over this immuneACCESS table, retaining in-frame rearrangements with V and J assigned. Such tables are incomplete; in checked studies, under half of the missing clones stem from an unresolved V gene, and the remainder is unexplained. This sample holds tens of thousands of clones; 85% to 90% were observed only once. 2% to 2.5% of the sample lies in the top ten. The time point label of this sample denotes: peripheral blood 6 weeks after treatment start. The specimen comprised PBMCs, sampled around atezolizumab (anti-PD-L1) treatment. Source of these receptors: a man aged 60 to 75 with urothelial cancer.

The chain joins TRBV6-6 to TRBJ1-3; no definite D call. Germline CDR1 reads MNHNY; CDR2 reads SVGAGI (reference sequence). This CDR3 region has 13 residues. The V end was cut by 5 bases, the J end by 1 base, with 6 bases between. This CDR3 reads CASSLVSGNTIYF. In nucleotides, the CDR3 is TGTGCCAGCAGTCTAGTATCTGGAAACACCATATATTTT.

This clone was counted a single time. The chain carries TRBV5-4 and TRBJ2-3; D gene ambiguous. Germline values: CDR1 SGHNT, CDR2 YYREEE (reference sequence). V lost 0 bases and J lost 2, with 10 bases in between. The CDR3 consists of 15 residues. The CDR3 DNA reads as TGTGCCAGCAGCTTGGCCCAGCGAGCCACAGATACGCAGTATTTT. Its translation: CASSLAQRATDTQYF.

The rearrangement joins TRBV5-1 to TRBJ1-2; D is unresolved. Trimming cost V 2 bases and J 7 bases, with 12 bases left between them. Germline CDR1 reads SGHRS; CDR2 reads YFSETQ. This CDR3 has 13 residues. The chain's CDR3 is CASSFRIEGGYTF. As DNA, the CDR3 is TGCGCCAGCAGCTTTAGAATTGAGGGTGGCTACACCTTC.

CDR3 loop: CASSPLLTGNYEQYF. The CDR3, as DNA: TGTGCCAGCAGCCCTCTTCTAACGGGGAACTACGAGCAGTACTTC. J is TRBJ2-7 and V is TRBV7-6, with D perhaps TRBD2 (5 bases). Between the trimmed V and J ends, which lost 5 bases and 3 bases, there was a span of 17 bases. The CDR3 is made up of 15 amino acids. CDR1 is SGHVS, CDR2 FNYEAQ, per germline.

The V gene is TRBV7-2, the J gene TRBJ1-1, with D possibly TRBD1 on 5 matching bases. V lost 5 bases, J lost 2 bases, and 15 bases lay in between. CDR3 length: 15 residues. The V gene's germline CDR1 is SGHTA and CDR2 FQGNSA. CDR3: CASSLLGGVNTEAFF. In DNA, the CDR3 is TGTGCCAGCAGCCTTCTTGGGGGGGTAAACACTGAAGCTTTCTTT.

The J gene is TRBJ2-5, the V gene TRBV5-1; tentative D call: TRBD2 (6 bases). Germline loops: CDR1 SGHRS, CDR2 YFSETQ. The V gene lost 3 bases and the J gene lost 4 bases, with 13 bases spanning the gap. The CDR3 runs to 14 residues. CDR3 nucleotides: TGCGCCAGCAGCTATGGCGGGGTGGCAGAGACCCAGTACTTC. It translates to CASSYGGVAETQYF.

This chain uses TRBV19 with TRBJ2-2; a weak D match, TRBD2 (5 bases). CDR3 length: 15 residues. The germline CDR1 and CDR2 sequences are LNHDA and SQIVND (reference sequence). Trimming removed 8 bases at V and 2 bases at J, with 15 bases between. CDR3 nucleotides: TGTGCCAGTCTCCCACCGGGAAAAAACACCGGGGAGCTGTTTTTT. This gives the protein CASLPPGKNTGELFF.

The chain is built from TRBV5-1 and TRBJ2-5; TRBD2 might be the D (5 bases). CDR1 is SGHRS, CDR2 YFSETQ, per germline. The CDR3 has 14 residues. V lost 1 base and J lost 4, with 11 bases in between. CDR3 sequence: CASSLLARGETQYF. CDR3 nucleotide sequence: TGCGCCAGCAGCTTGCTAGCCCGAGGAGAGACCCAGTACTTC.

The rearrangement uses TRBV28 and TRBJ2-1; 10 bases match TRBD2. V lost 4 bases and J lost 8; bases outside the gene matches: 11. Germline CDR1 and CDR2: MDHEN and SYDVKM. This CDR3 contains 16 residues. For the CDR3, the DNA is TGTGCCAGCAGTTACCAGAGCGGGAGGGCGATTGATGAGCAGTTCTTC. The encoded protein is CASSYQSGRAIDEQFF.